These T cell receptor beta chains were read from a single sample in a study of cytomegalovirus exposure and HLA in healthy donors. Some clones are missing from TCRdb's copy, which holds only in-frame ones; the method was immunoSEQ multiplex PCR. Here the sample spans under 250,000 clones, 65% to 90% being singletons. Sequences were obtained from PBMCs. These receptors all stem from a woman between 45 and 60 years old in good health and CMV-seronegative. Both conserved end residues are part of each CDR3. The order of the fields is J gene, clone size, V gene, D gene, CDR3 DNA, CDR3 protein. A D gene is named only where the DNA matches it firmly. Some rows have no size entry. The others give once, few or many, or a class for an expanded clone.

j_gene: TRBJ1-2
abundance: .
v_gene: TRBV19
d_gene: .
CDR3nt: TGTGCCAGCCGTGGGGGCAGTTCCAACTATGGCTACACCTTC
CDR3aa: CASRGGSSNYGYTF

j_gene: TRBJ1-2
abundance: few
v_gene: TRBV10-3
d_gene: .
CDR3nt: TGTGCCATCAGTGAGTCGCCACAGGCTGCAGGAGGCTACACCTTC
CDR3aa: CAISESPQAAGGYTF

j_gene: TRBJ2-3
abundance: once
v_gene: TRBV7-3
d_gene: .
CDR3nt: TGTGCCAGCGGTGTAGGGGGGGCCGTGGCAGATACGCAGTATTTT
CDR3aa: CASGVGGAVADTQYF

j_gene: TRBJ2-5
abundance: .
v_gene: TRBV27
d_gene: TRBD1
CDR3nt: TGTGCCAGCAGTTTAAACTGGGGGACAGGGACGGAGACCCAGTACTTC
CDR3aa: CASSLNWGTGTETQYF

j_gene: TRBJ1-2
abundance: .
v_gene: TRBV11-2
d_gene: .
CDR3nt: TGTGCCAGCAGCTTGGGACACATGATTCCTAACTATGGCTACACCTTC
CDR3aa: CASSLGHMIPNYGYTF

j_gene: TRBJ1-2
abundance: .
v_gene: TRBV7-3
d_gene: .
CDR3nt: TGTGCCAGCAGCCCACGGGCGACAGACTATGGCTACACCTTC
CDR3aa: CASSPRATDYGYTF

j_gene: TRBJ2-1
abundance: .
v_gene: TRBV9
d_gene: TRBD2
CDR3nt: TGTGCCAGCAGCGAGTACGGACTAGCGGGAGACAATGAGCAGTTCTTC
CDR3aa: CASSEYGLAGDNEQFF

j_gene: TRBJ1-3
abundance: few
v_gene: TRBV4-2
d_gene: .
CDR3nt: TGTGCCAGCAGCCCCGCGGGAGGTAACACCATATATTTT
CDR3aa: CASSPAGGNTIYF

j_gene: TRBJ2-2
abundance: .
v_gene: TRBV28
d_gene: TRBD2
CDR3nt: TGTGCCAGCAGCTCAGGGACTAGCGGGAGAAACGGGGAGCTGTTTTTT
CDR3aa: CASSSGTSGRNGELFF

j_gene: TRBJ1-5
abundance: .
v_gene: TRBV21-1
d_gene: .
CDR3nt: TGTGCCAGCAGCAAAATCGGGAGACAGCCCCAGCATTTT
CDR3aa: CASSKIGRQPQHF

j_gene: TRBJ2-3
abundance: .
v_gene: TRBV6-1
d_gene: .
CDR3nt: TGTGCCAGCAGCCGACAAGGCACAGATACGCAGTATTTT
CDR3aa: CASSRQGTDTQYF

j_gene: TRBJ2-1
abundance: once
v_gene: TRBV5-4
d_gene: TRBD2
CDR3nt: TGTGCCAGCAGCCCTCCGGGACTAGCGGGGCTACAGCAGTTCTTC
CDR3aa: CASSPPGLAGLQQFF

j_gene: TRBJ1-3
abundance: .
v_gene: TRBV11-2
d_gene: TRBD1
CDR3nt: TGTGCCAGCAGCTCGCCGGGACAGGGGGCCATTAGAAACACCATATATTTT
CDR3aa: CASSSPGQGAIRNTIYF

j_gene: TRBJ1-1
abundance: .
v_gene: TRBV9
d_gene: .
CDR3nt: TGTGCCAGCAGCGTAGCTACGGGACAGAACACTGAAGCTTTCTTT
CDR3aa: CASSVATGQNTEAFF

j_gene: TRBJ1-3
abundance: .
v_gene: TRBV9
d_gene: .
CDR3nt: TGTGCCAGCAGCGGGGCCCCGGGGACTGGAAACACCATATATTTT
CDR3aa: CASSGAPGTGNTIYF

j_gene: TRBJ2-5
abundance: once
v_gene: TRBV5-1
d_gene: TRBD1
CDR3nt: TGCGCCAGCACCCCGGGACAGCCGGCAAAGACCCAGTACTTC
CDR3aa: CASTPGQPAKTQYF

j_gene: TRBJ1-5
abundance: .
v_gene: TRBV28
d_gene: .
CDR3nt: TGTGCCAGCATCTCGGGGAGCAATCAGCCCCAGCATTTT
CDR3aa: CASISGSNQPQHF

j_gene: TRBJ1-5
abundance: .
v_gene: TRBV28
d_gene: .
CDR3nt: TGTGCCAGCAGACACCCGCGGGGCAATCAGCCCCAGCATTTT
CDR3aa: CASRHPRGNQPQHF

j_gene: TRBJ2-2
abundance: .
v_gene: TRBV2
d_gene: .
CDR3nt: TGTGCCAGCAGTGGGAGTGCGTCCGGGGAGCTGTTTTTT
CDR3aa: CASSGSASGELFF

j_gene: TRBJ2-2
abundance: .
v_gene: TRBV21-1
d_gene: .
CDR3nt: TGTGCCAGCAGCTCTCAGGTTTGTATGTACACCGGGGAGCTGTTTTTT
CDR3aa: CASSSQVCMYTGELFF

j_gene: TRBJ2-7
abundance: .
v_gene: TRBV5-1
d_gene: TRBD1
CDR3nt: TGCGCCAGCAGTTTGTGGGGGACAGGGGGCCTCGAGCAGTACTTC
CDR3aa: CASSLWGTGGLEQYF

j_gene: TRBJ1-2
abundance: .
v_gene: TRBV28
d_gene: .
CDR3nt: TGTGCCACCACCTGGGGGGGGGCAAACTATGGCTACACCTTC
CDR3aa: CATTWGGANYGYTF

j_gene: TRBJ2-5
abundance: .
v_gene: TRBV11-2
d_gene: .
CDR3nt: TGTGCCAGCAGATTGAGGCGGGAAGAGACCCAGTACTTC
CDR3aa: CASRLRREETQYF

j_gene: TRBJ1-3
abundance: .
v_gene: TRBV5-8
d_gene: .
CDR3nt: TGTGCCAGCAGCTTTCAGGGAAACACCATATATTTT
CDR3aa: CASSFQGNTIYF

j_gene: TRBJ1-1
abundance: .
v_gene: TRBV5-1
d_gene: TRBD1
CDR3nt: TGCGCCAGCAGCTTACAGGGGGCGCTGGCTGAAGCTTTCTTT
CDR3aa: CASSLQGALAEAFF

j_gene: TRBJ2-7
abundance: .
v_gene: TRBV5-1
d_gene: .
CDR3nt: TGCGCCAGCAGCATGGAGGGGGCGTTGGGCGAGCAGTACTTC
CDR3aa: CASSMEGALGEQYF

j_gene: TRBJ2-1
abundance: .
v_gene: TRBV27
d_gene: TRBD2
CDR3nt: TGTGCCAGCAGTTTATCAGGGACTAGCGGGAGCTTCTCCTACAATGAGCAGTTCTTC
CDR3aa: CASSLSGTSGSFSYNEQFF

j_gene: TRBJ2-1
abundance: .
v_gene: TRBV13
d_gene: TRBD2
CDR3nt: TGTGCCAGCAGCTTAACTCGGGGGGAATCCTACAATGAGCAGTTCTTC
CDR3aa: CASSLTRGESYNEQFF

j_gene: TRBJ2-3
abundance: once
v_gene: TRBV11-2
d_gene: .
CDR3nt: TGTGCCAGCAGCACCGGACAAATCCTTAGCACAGATACGCAGTATTTT
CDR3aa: CASSTGQILSTDTQYF

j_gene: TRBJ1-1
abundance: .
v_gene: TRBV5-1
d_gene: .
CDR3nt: TGCGCCAGCAGCTACGACAGTGCAAACACTGAAGCTTTCTTT
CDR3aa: CASSYDSANTEAFF

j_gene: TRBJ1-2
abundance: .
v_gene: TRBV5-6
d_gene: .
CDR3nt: TGTGCCAGCAGCTTGTTACTTGAGGCTCTCTGTGGCTACACCTTC
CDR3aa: CASSLLLEALCGYTF

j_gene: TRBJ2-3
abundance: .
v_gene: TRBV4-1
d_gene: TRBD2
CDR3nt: TGCGCCAGCAGCCTCGGACTAGCGGCTAGCACAGATACGCAGTATTTT
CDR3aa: CASSLGLAASTDTQYF

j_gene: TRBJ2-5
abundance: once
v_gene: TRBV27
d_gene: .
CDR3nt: TGTGCCAGCAAACAGGACAGACAACAAGAGACCCAGTACTTC
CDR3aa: CASKQDRQQETQYF

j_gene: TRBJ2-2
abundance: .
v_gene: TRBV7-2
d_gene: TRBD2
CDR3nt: TGTGCCAGCAGGCCGGGACTAGCGATCACCGGGGAGCTGTTTTTT
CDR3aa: CASRPGLAITGELFF

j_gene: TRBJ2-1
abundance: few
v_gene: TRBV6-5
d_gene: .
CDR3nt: TGTGCCAGCAGTTACTCGATGTTAGCAGACGAGCAGTTCTTC
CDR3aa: CASSYSMLADEQFF

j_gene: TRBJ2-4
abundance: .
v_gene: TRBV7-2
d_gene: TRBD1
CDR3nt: TGTGCCAGCAGCAAATCCGGGACAGGGAACATTCAGTACTTC
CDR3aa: CASSKSGTGNIQYF

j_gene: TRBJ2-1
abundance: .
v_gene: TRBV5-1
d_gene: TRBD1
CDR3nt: TGCGCCAGCAGCTTGCTAGAGGGGGCGATGAATGAGCAGTTCTTC
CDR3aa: CASSLLEGAMNEQFF

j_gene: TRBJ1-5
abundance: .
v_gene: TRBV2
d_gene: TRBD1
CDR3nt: TGTGCCAGCAGTCCCGGGACAGGGGGCCGTCAGCCCCAGCATTTT
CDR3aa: CASSPGTGGRQPQHF

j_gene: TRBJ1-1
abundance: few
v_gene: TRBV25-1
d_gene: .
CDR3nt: TGTGCCAGCTCCGGGACAAGGAACACTGAAGCTTTCTTT
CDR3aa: CASSGTRNTEAFF

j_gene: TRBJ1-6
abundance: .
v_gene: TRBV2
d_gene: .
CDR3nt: TGTGCCAGCAGCCCTGAGAGGGTAGGCTCACCCCTCCACTTT
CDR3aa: CASSPERVGSPLHF

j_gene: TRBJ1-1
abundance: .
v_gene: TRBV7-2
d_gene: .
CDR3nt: TGTGCCAGCAGCTTTGACTTCTCGGGCACTGAAGCTTTCTTT
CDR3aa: CASSFDFSGTEAFF

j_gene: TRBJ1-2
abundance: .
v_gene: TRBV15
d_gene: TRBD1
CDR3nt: TGTGCCACCAGCAGAGTAGGACAGGGGGGCGGCTACACCTTC
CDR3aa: CATSRVGQGGGYTF

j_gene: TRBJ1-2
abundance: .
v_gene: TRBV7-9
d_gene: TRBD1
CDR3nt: TGTGCCAGCAGCTTAGAGTATGCATCAGGGGGCCATGGCTACACCTTC
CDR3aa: CASSLEYASGGHGYTF

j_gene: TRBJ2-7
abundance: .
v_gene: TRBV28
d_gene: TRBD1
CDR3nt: TGTGCCAGCGGGGACAGGGGAAACTACGAGCAGTACTTC
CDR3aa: CASGDRGNYEQYF